This is a list of T cell receptor beta chains from one sample in a study of PD-L1 blockade in urothelial cancer. Method: immunoSEQ multiplex PCR; TCRdb's copy keeps in-frame clones and lacks some. The sample lists tens of thousands of clones, 85% seen once, with about 6.2% in the top ten. This material consisted of PBMCs, taken around atezolizumab (anti-PD-L1) treatment. These receptors all come from a man aged 40-55 years with urothelial cancer. Each CDR3 is given with its conserved first and last residue. D genes are given only for firm matches. Size tells how often a clone was seen (once, few, many) or the class of an expanded clone, and some rows leave it out.

TRBJ1-1 | 13 | once | TRBV27 | NA | CASINRYSTEAFF | TGTGCCAGTATTAACAGGTACAGCACTGAAGCTTTCTTT
TRBJ2-2 | 14 | NA | TRBV2 | NA | CASRADSLSGELFF | TGTGCCAGCAGGGCGGACAGCCTTTCCGGGGAGCTGTTTTTT
TRBJ2-3 | 16 | once | TRBV5-1 | TRBD2 | CASSSQAGLSTDTQYF | TGCGCCAGCAGCTCCCAAGCGGGACTAAGCACAGATACGCAGTATTTT
TRBJ2-1 | 13 | NA | TRBV19 | TRBD2 | CASSITGGRVQFF | TGTGCCAGTAGTATTACGGGGGGTCGGGTGCAGTTCTTC
TRBJ2-6 | 17 | NA | TRBV18 | TRBD1 | CASSPGQGLSGANVLTF | TGTGCCAGCTCACCAGGACAGGGCCTCTCTGGGGCCAACGTCCTGACTTTC
TRBJ2-1 | 13 | NA | TRBV30 | NA | CAWSVDGTNEQFF | TGTGCCTGGAGCGTTGACGGGACAAATGAGCAGTTCTTC
TRBJ1-2 | 15 | NA | TRBV10-3 | NA | CAISGSGLRADGYTF | TGTGCCATCAGTGGGTCCGGACTAAGAGCGGATGGCTACACCTTC
TRBJ2-7 | 15 | NA | TRBV27 | NA | CASTQRGRQGKEQYF | TGTGCCAGCACCCAAAGGGGCCGCCAGGGTAAGGAGCAGTACTTC
TRBJ2-7 | 14 | NA | TRBV6-1 | NA | CASRPQGLPYEQYF | TGTGCCAGCAGGCCACAGGGTCTCCCCTACGAGCAGTACTTC
TRBJ1-3 | 15 | NA | TRBV14 | NA | CASSPPGKSGNTIYF | TGTGCCAGCAGTCCTCCCGGGAAATCTGGAAACACCATATATTTT
TRBJ2-4 | 11 | NA | TRBV6-1 | NA | CASSYENIQYF | TGTGCCAGCAGTTACGAGAACATTCAGTACTTC
TRBJ2-5 | 15 | once | TRBV4-3 | NA | CASSQDYRREETQYF | TGCGCCAGCAGCCAAGATTACCGCCGTGAGGAGACCCAGTACTTC
TRBJ1-1 | 15 | NA | TRBV18 | NA | CASSPWTNTNTEAFF | TGTGCCAGCTCACCCTGGACAAATACGAACACTGAAGCTTTCTTT
TRBJ2-5 | 13 | NA | TRBV29-1 | TRBD1 | CSVGQGQGETQYF | TGCAGCGTGGGACAGGGGCAAGGGGAGACCCAGTACTTC
TRBJ2-7 | 16 | NA | TRBV28 | TRBD2 | CASSSRTSGRSYEQYF | TGTGCCAGCAGTTCCCGGACTAGCGGGAGGTCCTACGAGCAGTACTTC
TRBJ2-7 | 14 | many | TRBV5-1 | TRBD2 | CASSFSGSPYEQYF | TGCGCCAGCAGCTTTAGCGGGAGTCCCTACGAGCAGTACTTC
TRBJ2-3 | 14 | NA | TRBV19 | TRBD2 | CASKVAGVGDTQYF | TGTGCCAGTAAAGTGGCGGGAGTGGGTGATACGCAGTATTTT
TRBJ2-3 | 16 | once | TRBV5-4 | TRBD2 | CASSLRLAGPTDTQYF | TGTGCCAGCAGCTTACGTCTAGCGGGCCCCACAGATACGCAGTATTTT
TRBJ2-1 | 15 | NA | TRBV7-3 | TRBD2 | CASSATGTSGGEQFF | TGTGCCAGCAGCGCGACCGGGACTAGCGGGGGCGAGCAGTTCTTC
TRBJ2-6 | 18 | NA | TRBV21-1 | NA | CASSKGQEEIYGANVLTF | TGTGCCAGCAGCAAAGGTCAGGAAGAGATTTATGGGGCCAACGTCCTGACTTTC
TRBJ2-5 | 15 | NA | TRBV10-3 | TRBD2 | CAIREGERGKETQYF | TGTGCCATCAGGGAGGGCGAGCGGGGGAAAGAGACCCAGTACTTC
TRBJ2-2 | 16 | once | TRBV7-8 | NA | CASSLSGTPNTGELFF | TGTGCCAGCAGCTTGTCCGGGACTCCAAACACCGGGGAGCTGTTTTTT
TRBJ2-2 | 18 | NA | TRBV15 | TRBD2 | CATSRAPVGGGNTGELFF | TGTGCCACCAGCAGAGCCCCGGTAGGCGGGGGGAACACCGGGGAGCTGTTTTTT
TRBJ2-4 | 15 | NA | TRBV6-1 | TRBD1 | CASSEWTGGKNIQYF | TGTGCCAGCAGTGAATGGACAGGGGGCAAAAACATTCAGTACTTC
TRBJ2-7 | 16 | NA | TRBV5-1 | TRBD1 | CASSLVAGTGGNEQYF | TGCGCCAGCAGCTTGGTGGCCGGGACAGGGGGCAACGAGCAGTACTTC
TRBJ2-5 | 15 | NA | TRBV7-7 | NA | CASSSLGPIEGTQYF | TGTGCTAGCAGTTCCCTCGGGCCAATTGAGGGGACCCAGTACTTC
TRBJ1-4 | 14 | NA | TRBV6-1 | NA | CASRGIRANEKLFF | TGTGCCAGCAGAGGGATCAGGGCTAATGAAAAACTGTTTTTT
TRBJ1-1 | 12 | once | TRBV2 | TRBD1 | CASSANRGAAFF | TGTGCCAGCAGCGCGAACAGGGGAGCGGCTTTCTTT
TRBJ1-5 | 13 | once | TRBV19 | NA | CASSGHVDQPQHF | TGTGCCAGTAGTGGACACGTAGATCAGCCCCAGCATTTT